Below are 25 T cell receptor beta chains sequenced from a single sample in a study of cytotoxic CD8 clonotypes in ibrutinib-treated CLL. Clones were read by immunoSEQ multiplex PCR, and TCRdb kept only the in-frame ones, dropping some. The sample has hundreds of thousands of clones; 70% are singletons. Sequenced material: PBMCs, taken after 24 months of ibrutinib treatment. The receptors derive from a human donor with chronic lymphocytic leukemia.

This clone was seen a few times. The chain is built from TRBV27 and TRBJ2-7; D is ambiguous. CDR1 MNHEY and CDR2 SMNVEV come from the germline V gene (reference sequence). Trimming left V 8 bases short and J 6 bases short, with 8 bases between. The CDR3 runs 10 residues. DNA of the CDR3: TGTGCCAGCGGCTTTGTCGAGCAGTACTTC. It codes for CASGFVEQYF.

The rearrangement links TRBV9 to TRBJ2-5; a weak D match, TRBD2 (5 bases). CDR1 is SGDLS and CDR2 is YYNGEE in the germline V gene. The length of the CDR3 is 18 residues. V lost 1 base, J lost 3 bases, and 22 bases lay in between. The CDR3 region has the DNA TGTGCCAGCAGCGTATCTGGACTCACTGGGTCATTAGAAGAGACCCAGTACTTC. Protein sequence: CASSVSGLTGSLEETQYF.

The chain links TRBV5-1 to TRBJ2-1; TRBD2 agrees at 10 bases. In germline, CDR1 is SGHRS, CDR2 YFSETQ. V gave up 1 base and J gave up 2 bases; unmatched junction bases: 6. This CDR3 comprises 17 residues. As DNA, the CDR3 is TGCGCCAGCAGCTTGCCTAGCGGGAGATTCACCTACAATGAGCAGTTCTTC. Translation gives CASSLPSGRFTYNEQFF.

J is TRBJ2-7 and V is TRBV11-2; D not certain. The CDR3 loop spans 13 amino acids. In germline, CDR1 is SGHAT, CDR2 FQNNGV. Trimming pared 4 bases from V and 2 bases from J, leaving 9 bases between. CDR3 sequence (DNA): TGTGCCAGCAGCTCAACATTGGCCTACGAGCAGTACTTC. It is translated as CASSSTLAYEQYF.

The table lists this clone with a few counts. V and J are TRBV4-1 and TRBJ2-7; unclear D gene. Germline-derived CDR1 and CDR2 are MGHRA and YSYEKL. Trimming took off 4 bases at V and 2 bases at J, with 9 bases between the two ends. The CDR3 runs to 13 residues. The CDR3 nucleotides are TGCGCCAGCAGCCCGGACGGAACCTACGAGCAGTACTTC. Protein product: CASSPDGTYEQYF.

The V and J genes are TRBV28 and TRBJ1-3, with 7 positions matching TRBD1. CDR3 length: 13 residues. Germline values: CDR1 MDHEN, CDR2 SYDVKM. V lost 7 bases to trimming and J lost 6 bases; unmatched junction nucleotides: 6. The CDR3 DNA reads as TGTGCCAGCATCAGGGGGGCGGAAAACACCATATATTTT. It translates to CASIRGAENTIYF.

V gene TRBV6-5 combines with J gene TRBJ2-1, with unresolved D. The CDR3 has 11 residues. With 6 bases removed from V and 7 bases from J, the gap between germline ends came to 7 bases. CDR1 is MNHEY, CDR2 SVGAGI, per germline. The CDR3 region is CASRSLNEQFF. As DNA, the CDR3 is TGTGCCAGCAGAAGTCTAAATGAGCAGTTCTTC.

The V call is TRBV10-3, the J call TRBJ2-5; D is undetermined. V was trimmed by 0 bases and J by 2 bases, leaving 10 bases between them. Germline loops: CDR1 ENHRY, CDR2 SYGVKD. This CDR3 region has 15 residues. In DNA form, the CDR3 reads TGTGCCATCAGTGAGTCGTACTCTGTTCAAGAGACCCAGTACTTC. Translating it yields CAISESYSVQETQYF.

This sequence joins TRBV5-8 and TRBJ1-1; D is ambiguous. The CDR3 runs 16 residues. V lost 0 bases, J lost 2 bases, and 14 bases lay in between. Germline lookup yields CDR1 SGHTS and CDR2 YDEGEE. The CDR3 reads CASSLGVSVINTEAFF. The CDR3, as DNA: TGTGCCAGCAGCTTGGGTGTTTCAGTGATAAACACTGAAGCTTTCTTT. Variable domain in full (rest from reference TRBV5-8 and TRBJ1-1): EAGVTQSPTHLIKTRGQQATLRCSPISGHTSVYWYQQALGLGLQFLLWYDEGEERNRGNFPPRFSGRQFPNYSSELNVNALELEDSALYLCASSLGVSVINTEAFFGQGTRLTVV.

V usage is TRBV6-5 and J usage is TRBJ2-3; perhaps TRBD2 as D (6 bases). The ends were cut back, 6 bases at V and 2 bases at J, with 15 bases in the middle. CDR3 length: 15 residues. Looked up from germline, CDR1 is MNHEY and CDR2 is SVGAGI. CDR3 protein: CASSPIADFTDTQYF. The CDR3, as DNA: TGTGCCAGCAGCCCAATAGCGGATTTCACAGATACGCAGTATTTT.

This clone was seen just once. This chain connects TRBV21-1 to TRBJ2-3; TRBD2 reflects the table's D call only, with no check against the DNA. TRBV21-1 is assigned pseudogene status. This CDR3 comprises 16 residues. The CDR3 DNA reads TGTGCCAGCAGCATCCTGACTAGCGGGAATACAGATACGCAGTATTTT. Its translation is CASSILTSGNTDTQYF.

This clone turned up a few times. V gene TRBV28 combines with J gene TRBJ2-7; no reliable D call. The CDR3 totals 13 residues. Germline values: CDR1 MDHEN, CDR2 SYDVKM. Trimming shortened V by 2 bases and J by 7 bases, and 12 bases separated the two germline ends. As DNA, the CDR3 is TGTGCCAGCAGTTTAGGGTCCCCCCGGGAGCAGTACTTC. Its protein is CASSLGSPREQYF.

This chain joins TRBV7-2 and TRBJ1-3; TRBD1 agrees at 10 bases. Per germline, CDR1 SGHTA and CDR2 FQGNSA. The CDR3 is made up of 15 amino acids. The V segment lost 5 bases and the J segment 2 bases; nucleotides outside the gene matches: 3. The CDR3 reads CASSPGTGAGNTIYF. The CDR3 DNA sequence: TGTGCCAGCAGCCCCGGGACAGGGGCTGGAAACACCATATATTTT.

This chain joins TRBV11-2 and TRBJ2-5; D might be TRBD1 (5 bases). Germline-derived CDR1 and CDR2 are SGHAT and FQNNGV. Trimming cost V 1 base and J 3 bases, with 12 bases left between them. This CDR3 comprises 15 residues. The CDR3 loop is CASSLGRAREETQYF. The DNA of the CDR3 is TGTGCCAGCAGCTTAGGCAGGGCGCGTGAAGAGACCCAGTACTTC.

The chain employs TRBV28 and TRBJ2-4; D is perhaps TRBD2 (5 bases). The CDR3 has 17 amino acids. The ends were cut back, 3 bases at V and 0 bases at J, with 15 bases in the middle. The germline CDR1 and CDR2 sequences are MDHEN and SYDVKM. The DNA of the CDR3 is TGTGCCAGCAGTTTCGGAGGACTTACTCTAGCCAAAAACATTCAGTACTTC. It is translated as CASSFGGLTLAKNIQYF.

This sequence joins TRBV30 and TRBJ2-2; 10 nucleotides line up with TRBD2. The germline V gene has CDR1 GTSNPN and CDR2 SVGIG (reference sequence). Trimming cost V 8 bases and J 3 bases; bases outside gene matches: 6. The CDR3 totals 14 residues. CDR3 nucleotide sequence: TGTGCCGGAGTAGCGGGAGGTTACACCGGGGAGCTGTTTTTT. Its translation is CAGVAGGYTGELFF.

This clone has only one observation. Other DNA sequences from this sample encode an identical CDR3 as well. V is TRBV4-2 and J is TRBJ2-1; TRBD2 matches 15 bases. The CDR3 covers 15 residues. Germline V gene data show CDR1 as LGHNA and CDR2 as YNFKEQ. After removal of 4 bases from V and 7 bases from J, the junction contained 2 bases not matched to a gene. CDR3 sequence: CASSPGLAGGNEQFF. The CDR3 DNA follows: TGTGCCAGCAGCCCTGGACTAGCGGGAGGGAATGAGCAGTTCTTC.

This clone has just one count. The rearrangement joins TRBV2 to TRBJ2-1, with TRBD2 matching over 13 bases. The length of the CDR3 is 17 residues. Germline-derived CDR1 and CDR2 are SNHLY and FYNNEI. V trimming: 3 bases; J trimming: 1 base; junction bases outside the gene matches: 3. The CDR3: CASSEGLAGISYNEQFF. The CDR3 bases are TGTGCCAGCAGTGAGGGACTAGCGGGGATATCCTACAATGAGCAGTTCTTC.

This clone came up a few times. The rearrangement uses TRBV6-5 and TRBJ2-1; 7 bases fit TRBD1. The CDR3 is 15 amino acids. V trimming: 5 bases; J trimming: 2 bases; junction bases outside the gene matches: 6. CDR1 and CDR2 (germline): MNHEY, SVGAGI. CDR3 amino acids: CASSTGEGAYNEQFF. Here the CDR3 DNA reads TGTGCCAGCAGTACAGGGGAAGGTGCCTACAATGAGCAGTTCTTC.

Of note for this clone: The junction differs from germline at one of its ends, possibly a read error. V gene TRBV6-6 combines with J gene TRBJ2-7, with 9 bases aligning to TRBD1. CDR3 length: 14 amino acids. Germline V gene lookup returns CDR1 MNHNY and CDR2 SVGAGI (reference sequence). Written as DNA, the CDR3 is TGTGCCAGCAGTGACTCGGACAGGGGCTACGAGCAGTACTTC. Translation gives CASSDSDRGYEQYF.

The V call is TRBV10-3, the J call TRBJ2-1; TRBD2 might be the D (5 bases). This CDR3 contains 15 residues. Germline assignment: CDR1 ENHRY and CDR2 SYGVKD. The V end lost 3 bases, the J end lost 4 bases, and 13 bases lay between the germline ends. The chain's CDR3 is CAISETSEVYNEQFF. The CDR3 DNA reads as TGTGCCATCAGTGAAACTTCGGAGGTTTACAATGAGCAGTTCTTC.

The chain couples TRBV25-1 to TRBJ2-1, with D tentatively TRBD2 (5 bases). The CDR3 has 14 residues. V was clipped by 6 bases and J by 10 bases, with 19 bases between them. From germline, CDR1 is MGHDK and CDR2 SYGVNS. CDR3 coding DNA: TGTGCCAGCAGAAGGGCGGGTTCGGAGGACGAGCAGTTCTTC. The encoded protein is CASRRAGSEDEQFF.

A single count supports this clone. V usage is TRBV30 and J usage is TRBJ1-5; D remains unclear. The germline V gene has CDR1 GTSNPN and CDR2 SVGIG (reference sequence). V was shortened by 0 bases and J by 7 bases, with 13 bases between the two germline ends. This CDR3 is 14 amino acids long. The CDR3 spells CAWSVLALRQPQHF. The CDR3 region has the DNA TGTGCCTGGAGTGTATTGGCCTTACGGCAGCCCCAGCATTTT.

The chain uses TRBV18 and TRBJ2-1; TRBD2 matches at 8 bases. CDR1 is KGHSH and CDR2 is LQKENI in the germline V gene. This CDR3 region has 15 residues. Trimming took 2 bases from V and 4 from J; bases not matched to a gene: 4. The CDR3 coding sequence is TGTGCCAGCTCACCAAATAGCGGGGATTACAATGAGCAGTTCTTC. Translated: CASSPNSGDYNEQFF.

The CDR3 DNA reads as TGTGCCAGCAGCTTAGACTTAGCGCCCTACAATGAGCAGTTCTTC. This gives the protein CASSLDLAPYNEQFF. The chain couples TRBV7-9 to TRBJ2-1; maybe TRBD2 (5 bases). Germline V gene sequence: CDR1 SEHNR, CDR2 FQNEAQ (reference sequence). The CDR3 is 15 amino acids. V lost 1 base to trimming and J lost 2 bases, with 9 bases between them.